These 21 T cell receptor beta chains were sequenced from one sample in a study of technical replicates of blood from a handful of donors (dated by TCRdb to between 2016 and 2019). The library was produced with the immunoSEQ multiplex PCR assay. TCRdb took this table from immuneACCESS and kept in-frame rearrangements with V and J called. Such tables lack part of the clones; where checked against another copy, unresolved V genes explain under half of the gap, and the rest is unexplained. The sample table holds 45,000 to 65,000 clones, of which 90% to 95% were seen once. The top ten clones comprise 3% to 3.5% of the sample. The sample consisted of PBMCs. Source of these receptors: a human donor in good health. Some clones in this sample may be carry-over from other donors' samples.

This clone has only one observation. V is TRBV4-2 and J is TRBJ2-1; the match to TRBD2 covers 10 bases. After removal of 3 bases from V and 4 bases from J, the junction contained 6 bases not matched to a gene. Germline assignment: CDR1 LGHNA and CDR2 YNFKEQ. There are 16 residues in the CDR3. The CDR3 protein is CASSHLSGGLYNEQFF. CDR3 bases: TGTGCCAGCAGCCACCTTAGCGGGGGGCTTTACAATGAGCAGTTCTTC.

The genes are TRBV7-9 and TRBJ1-4, with D possibly being TRBD1 (6 bases). CDR3 length: 15 residues. Between the trimmed V and J ends, which lost 5 bases and 5 bases, there was a span of 15 bases. CDR1 SEHNR and CDR2 FQNEAQ come from the germline V gene (reference sequence). The CDR3 bases are TGTGCCAGCAGCCCAGACGGGGGGCGGAATGAAAAACTGTTTTTT. Its translation: CASSPDGGRNEKLFF.

This sequence joins TRBV4-2 and TRBJ2-1; D is possibly TRBD1 (5 bases). The CDR3 length is 13 residues. Trimming stripped 2 bases from V and 8 bases from J, with 10 bases between. From germline, CDR1 is LGHNA and CDR2 YNFKEQ. The CDR3 here is CASSQSGKYEQFF. For the CDR3, the DNA is TGTGCCAGCAGCCAATCAGGGAAGTATGAGCAGTTCTTC.

This clone was recorded only once. The V gene is TRBV15, the J gene TRBJ2-1; 9 nucleotides align to TRBD2. Germline CDR1 is LNHNV and CDR2 is YYDKDF (reference sequence). V was clipped by 3 bases and J by 14 bases; unmatched bases: 8. The CDR3 is made up of 13 amino acids. The CDR3 sequence: CATSSGRGGDKFF. CDR3 in DNA: TGTGCCACCAGCAGCGGGCGGGGGGGCGACAAGTTCTTC.

The genes are TRBV4-3 and TRBJ2-7; possible D gene TRBD2, 6 bases. The CDR3 is 14 residues long. Trimming took off 0 bases at V and 4 bases at J, with 10 bases between the two ends. CDR1 LGHNA and CDR2 YSLEER come from the germline V gene. The DNA of the CDR3 is TGCGCCAGCAGCCAAGAGCGGGGAGGATACGAGCAGTACTTC. It yields the protein CASSQERGGYEQYF.

V and J are TRBV6-1 and TRBJ1-6, with D perhaps TRBD1 (6 bases). Germline CDR1 is MNHNS and CDR2 is SASEGT. The CDR3 is 14 amino acids. V lost 4 bases and J lost 7, with 11 bases in between. The CDR3 is CASSVRTANSPLHF. The CDR3 coding sequence is TGTGCCAGCAGTGTACGGACAGCGAATTCACCCCTCCACTTT.

This chain uses TRBV30 with TRBJ1-3; D not resolved. The germline V gene encodes CDR1 GTSNPN and CDR2 SVGIG (reference sequence). The CDR3 sequence is 14 residues long. CDR3 amino acids: CGVERGSSGNTIYF. The CDR3, as DNA: TGTGGGGTGGAGAGAGGGAGCTCTGGAAACACCATATATTTT.

The chain has TRBV30 and TRBJ1-5, with no clear D. V was trimmed by 1 base and J by 0 bases, leaving 4 bases between them. The CDR3 has 13 residues. Germline CDR1 is GTSNPN and CDR2 is SVGIG (reference sequence). The CDR3 coding sequence is TGTGCCTGGAGTGGGCATAGCAATCAGCCCCAGCATTTT. Translating it yields CAWSGHSNQPQHF.

The chain uses TRBV27 and TRBJ2-7, with 10 bases aligning to TRBD1. J was trimmed by 3 bases and V by 8 bases; bases with no gene match: 10. The V gene's germline CDR1 is MNHEY and CDR2 SMNVEV (reference sequence). CDR3 length equals 15 residues. The CDR3 reads CASWSPGQGFYEQYF. In DNA, the CDR3 is TGTGCCAGCTGGTCACCGGGACAGGGGTTCTACGAGCAGTACTTC.

The V gene is TRBV4-2, the J gene TRBJ2-3, with TRBD2 matching 7 bases. J lost 0 bases, V lost 1 base, and 4 bases had no gene match. The CDR3 is made up of 16 amino acids. Germline V lookup: CDR1 LGHNA, CDR2 YNFKEQ. Here the CDR3 reads CASSQGASGSTDTQYF. The CDR3 DNA is TGTGCCAGCAGCCAAGGGGCTAGCGGAAGCACAGATACGCAGTATTTT.

The rearrangement links TRBV7-9 to TRBJ1-4; 7 bases agree with TRBD1. The germline V gene encodes CDR1 SEHNR and CDR2 FQNEAQ (reference sequence). Losses at the gene ends were 5 bases for V and 5 bases for J; bases not matched to a gene: 14. The CDR3 has 17 residues. Here the CDR3 DNA reads TGTGCCAGCAGCCTTAACGCCCCGGGACAGATAAATGAAAAACTGTTTTTT. Residues: CASSLNAPGQINEKLFF.

This clone was seen a single time. The chain has TRBV30 and TRBJ2-2, with D possibly TRBD1 on 7 matching bases. The CDR3 spans 13 residues. V was pared by 7 bases and J by 5 bases, with 14 bases between. Germline lookup yields CDR1 GTSNPN and CDR2 SVGIG (reference sequence). CDR3 residues: CAFEAGGTGELFF. The CDR3 nucleotides read TGTGCCTTTGAGGCAGGGGGGACCGGGGAGCTGTTTTTT.

The chain joins TRBV7-3 to TRBJ2-1, with TRBD2 matching 13 bases. Looked up from germline, CDR1 is SGHTA and CDR2 is FQGTGA. The CDR3 loop spans 15 amino acids. J gave up 9 bases and V 5 bases, and 7 bases lay outside the gene matches. The CDR3 sequence is CASSPTSGGAPEQFF. In DNA, the CDR3 is TGTGCCAGCAGCCCTACTAGCGGGGGGGCCCCTGAGCAGTTCTTC.

This clone was seen only once. The chain is built from TRBV5-4 and TRBJ2-5, with D perhaps matching TRBD1 (5 bases). From germline, CDR1 is SGHNT and CDR2 YYREEE (reference sequence). The CDR3 has 15 residues. The V gene lost 4 bases and the J gene lost 4 bases, with 17 bases spanning the gap. CDR3: CASSAGQGAIETQYF. CDR3 DNA sequence: TGTGCCAGCAGCGCTGGCCAGGGCGCGATAGAGACCCAGTACTTC.

The V call is TRBV4-1, the J call TRBJ2-7; perhaps TRBD2 as D (7 bases). Trimming left V 0 bases short and J 3 bases short, with 15 bases between. Germline V gives CDR1 MGHRA, CDR2 YSYEKL. The CDR3 consists of 16 residues. The CDR3 sequence: CASSQETGGLLYEQYF. Written as DNA, the CDR3 is TGCGCCAGCAGCCAAGAAACGGGGGGCCTTCTCTACGAGCAGTACTTC.

Details on this clone: A junction end diverges from the germline sequence, so it may reflect a read error. The chain joins TRBV6-5 to TRBJ1-3; 7 nucleotides match TRBD1. The V gene's germline CDR1 is MNHEY and CDR2 SVGAGI. The CDR3 runs 15 residues. This CDR3 is CASRYSGGSGNTIYF. In DNA, the CDR3 is TGTGCCAGCAGATACTCAGGGGGCTCTGGAAACACCATATATTTT.

This chain links TRBV6-5 with TRBJ2-3, with D perhaps TRBD2 (6 bases). The CDR3 covers 13 residues. The germline V and J ends were trimmed by 5 bases and 4 bases, with 10 bases remaining between them. The germline gives CDR1 MNHEY, CDR2 SVGAGI. DNA of the CDR3: TGTGCCAGCAGTGGGATAGCGGCAGATACGCAGTATTTT. Encoded protein: CASSGIAADTQYF.

The chain recombines TRBV2 with TRBJ2-3; TRBD2 matches 15 bases. CDR1 and CDR2 from the germline V gene are SNHLY and FYNNEI. Unmatched junction bases numbered 9, after V lost 5 bases and J lost 6 bases. The CDR3 contains 17 residues. The CDR3 protein is CASSRGGLAGGLDTQYF. The DNA of the CDR3 is TGTGCCAGCAGTAGGGGGGGACTAGCGGGGGGCTTGGATACGCAGTATTTT.

The chain couples TRBV7-2 to TRBJ2-1, with 7 bases that match TRBD1. CDR1 is SGHTA and CDR2 is FQGNSA in the germline V gene. CDR3 length: 18 amino acids. With 6 bases clipped from V and 6 bases from J, the junction kept 20 bases outside the gene matches. CDR3 residues: CASRPSEGRGGAGNEQFF. The CDR3 DNA reads TGTGCCAGCAGACCCAGTGAGGGGCGAGGGGGCGCGGGCAATGAGCAGTTCTTC.

The CDR3 loop reads CASSYASATDTQYF. The DNA of the CDR3 is TGTGCCAGCAGTTACGCTAGCGCTACAGATACGCAGTATTTT. The V gene is TRBV6-5, the J gene TRBJ2-3, with D perhaps matching TRBD2 (6 bases). Germline CDR1 reads MNHEY; CDR2 reads SVGAGI. The CDR3 sequence is 14 residues long. V was clipped by 2 bases and J by 3 bases, with 9 bases between them.

The chain combines TRBV9 with TRBJ1-6, with D perhaps TRBD1 (5 bases). CDR1 SGDLS and CDR2 YYNGEE come from the germline V gene. V lost 4 bases, J lost 13 bases, and 18 bases lay in between. The CDR3 sequence is 14 residues long. The CDR3 is CASSLQAELGPLHF. The CDR3 DNA is TGTGCCAGCAGCTTACAGGCCGAGTTAGGTCCCCTCCACTTT.